This T cell receptor beta chain was captured by sequencing in a study of CD8 T cells in Susac syndrome. V lost 5 bases and J lost 3, with 4 bases in between. There are 11 residues in the CDR3. Random-hexamer reverse transcription was applied to about 0.5 to 1 ug RNA. TCRdb reprocessed the immunoSEQ multiplex PCR reads via MiXCR and lists one record per CDR3 protein. This table has about 160,000 distinct CDR3 sequences, about 94% appearing once. The source is a human donor in good health. Material for sequencing was CD4+ T cells from PBMCs. The chain uses TRBV12-3 or TRBV12-4 and TRBJ1-1; D unresolved. The CDR3 DNA sequence: TGTGCCAGCAGTCCTTACACTGAAGCTTTCTTT. It specifies CASSPYTEAFF.